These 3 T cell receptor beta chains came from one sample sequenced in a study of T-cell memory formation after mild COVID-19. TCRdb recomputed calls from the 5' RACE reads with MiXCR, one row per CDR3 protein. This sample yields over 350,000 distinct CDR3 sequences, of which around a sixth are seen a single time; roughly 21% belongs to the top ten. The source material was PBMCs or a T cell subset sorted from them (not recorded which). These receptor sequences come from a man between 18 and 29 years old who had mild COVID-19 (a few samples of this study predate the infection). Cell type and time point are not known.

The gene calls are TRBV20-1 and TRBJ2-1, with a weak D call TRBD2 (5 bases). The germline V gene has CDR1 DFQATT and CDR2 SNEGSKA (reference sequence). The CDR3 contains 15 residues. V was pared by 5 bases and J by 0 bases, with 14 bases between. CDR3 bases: TGCAGTGCTGGATGGAGGCAAAGCTCCTACAATGAGCAGTTCTTC. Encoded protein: CSAGWRQSSYNEQFF.

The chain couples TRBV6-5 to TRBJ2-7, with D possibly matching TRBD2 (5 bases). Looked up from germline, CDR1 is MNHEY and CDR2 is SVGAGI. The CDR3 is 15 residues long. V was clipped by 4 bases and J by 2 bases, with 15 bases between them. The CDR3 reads CASSLRGLKAYEQYF. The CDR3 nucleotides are TGTGCCAGCAGTTTACGAGGGTTAAAGGCCTACGAGCAGTACTTC.

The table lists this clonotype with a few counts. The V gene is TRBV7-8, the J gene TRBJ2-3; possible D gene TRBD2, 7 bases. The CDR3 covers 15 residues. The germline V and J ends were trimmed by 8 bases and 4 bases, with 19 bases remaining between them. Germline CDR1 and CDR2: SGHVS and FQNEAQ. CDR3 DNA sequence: TGTGCCAGCGCCAACCCGGACGGGGGGCCAGATACGCAGTATTTT. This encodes CASANPDGGPDTQYF.